The 13 T cell receptor beta chains below all came from one sample that was sequenced in a study of blood T cell repertoires in COVID-19. Sequencing was performed with immunoSEQ multiplex PCR; in TCRdb, only in-frame clones are kept and a portion is missing. The sample records 150,000 to 200,000 clones, around 80% being singletons. Sample: PBMCs or T cells enriched from blood (not recorded which). The receptors originated from a woman aged 70-85 years in a cohort exposed to, infected with or recovered from COVID-19 (not recorded which).

CDR3 region: CASSRGHQTGNTIYF. CDR3 sequence (DNA): TGTGCCAGCTCACGGGGCCACCAAACCGGAAACACCATATATTTT. The rearrangement joins TRBV18 to TRBJ1-3, with a possible D match to TRBD1 (5 bases). This CDR3 is built from 15 residues. Germline V gene data show CDR1 as KGHSH and CDR2 as LQKENI. The V gene lost 4 bases and the J gene lost 4 bases, with 14 bases spanning the gap.

The chain links TRBV2 to TRBJ2-3; weak D call: TRBD2 (7 bases). Trimming removed 5 bases at V and 7 bases at J, with 10 bases between. CDR1 and CDR2 from the germline V gene are SNHLY and FYNNEI. The CDR3 totals 12 residues. The CDR3 is CASSIGGHTQYF. In DNA form, the CDR3 reads TGTGCCAGCAGTATCGGGGGGCATACGCAGTATTTT. The full variable domain, rest sourced from reference TRBV2 and TRBJ2-3, is EPEVTQTPSHQVTQMGQEVILRCVPISNHLYFYWYRQILGQKVEFLVSFYNNEISEKSEIFDDQFSVERPDGSNFTLKIRSTKLEDSAMYFCASSIGGHTQYFGPGTRLTVL.

The chain carries TRBV10-3 and TRBJ1-2; D remains unclear. Germline V CDR1 and CDR2: ENHRY, SYGVKD. CDR3 size: 15 residues. V lost 6 bases and J 4 bases, leaving 18 bases between the germline ends. The CDR3: CAISGGSPSPYGYTF. The CDR3 DNA reads as TGTGCCATCAGCGGAGGGAGCCCCTCTCCCTATGGCTACACCTTC.

The CDR3 spells CASSPSRLLQETQYF. The CDR3 DNA reads as TGTGCCAGCAGCCCCTCGAGGCTTCTCCAAGAGACCCAGTACTTC. The chain joins TRBV9 to TRBJ2-5; no definite D call. Germline CDR1 reads SGDLS; CDR2 reads YYNGEE. Deletions cut 4 bases from V and 1 base from J, with 14 bases between. CDR3 length: 15 amino acids.

The chain has TRBV11-3 and TRBJ1-1; TRBD1 aligns across 7 bases. The germline CDR1 and CDR2 sequences are SGHNT and YENEEA. V was clipped by 2 bases and J by 11 bases; unmatched bases: 8. This CDR3 is built from 13 residues. The CDR3 DNA reads as TGTGCCAGCAGCTTAAACGACAGGGTGGGGGCTTTCTTT. Its translation: CASSLNDRVGAFF.

The chain carries TRBV7-2 and TRBJ1-1, with D possibly matching TRBD1 (6 bases). This CDR3 spans 15 amino acids. With 1 base removed from V and 0 bases from J, the gap between germline ends came to 9 bases. Germline CDR1 is SGHTA and CDR2 is FQGNSA. CDR3 in amino acids: CASSLGGGLNTEAFF. Here the CDR3 DNA reads TGTGCCAGCAGCTTAGGGGGGGGGCTGAACACTGAAGCTTTCTTT.

V is TRBV4-1 and J is TRBJ1-5, with D possibly matching TRBD1 (5 bases). This CDR3 has 15 residues. Trimming stripped 0 bases from V and 4 bases from J, with 10 bases between. Germline V lookup: CDR1 MGHRA, CDR2 YSYEKL. The CDR3 protein is CASSQEGQINQPQHF. CDR3 bases: TGCGCCAGCAGCCAAGAGGGGCAGATAAATCAGCCCCAGCATTTT.

This rearrangement joins TRBV9 to TRBJ2-2; the D is unclear. V was shortened by 4 bases and J by 6 bases, with 13 bases between the two germline ends. The germline V gene encodes CDR1 SGDLS and CDR2 YYNGEE. The CDR3 contains 14 residues. The CDR3 DNA reads as TGTGCCAGCAGCCCCACAGTGAGTTCCGGGGAGCTGTTTTTT. This gives the protein CASSPTVSSGELFF.

The chain joins TRBV28 to TRBJ2-5; the D gene is possibly TRBD2 (5 bases). Deletions cut 6 bases from V and 5 bases from J, with 7 bases between. The CDR3 is 11 amino acids. CDR1 is MDHEN and CDR2 is SYDVKM in the germline V gene. CDR3 DNA: TGTGCCAGCAGATCGGGGGAGACCCAGTACTTC. Protein sequence: CASRSGETQYF.

This chain uses TRBV7-9 with TRBJ2-1; a possible D gene is TRBD2 (5 bases). The germline gives CDR1 SEHNR, CDR2 FQNEAQ (reference sequence). V lost 4 bases to trimming and J lost 12 bases, with 13 bases between them. The CDR3 is 12 residues long. Here the CDR3 DNA reads TGTGCCAGCAGCTCGGGGTCTTCGAGGCAGTTCTTC. Protein: CASSSGSSRQFF.

The gene calls are TRBV28 and TRBJ2-7; TRBD2 agrees at 10 bases. The V gene end was trimmed by 5 bases and the J gene end by 9 bases; junction bases not matched to a gene: 13. This CDR3 is 15 amino acids long. The germline gives CDR1 MDHEN, CDR2 SYDVKM. This CDR3 is CASSPLAGGSTVQYF. In nucleotides, the CDR3 is TGTGCCAGCAGTCCCTTAGCGGGAGGTTCCACAGTGCAGTACTTC.

This chain uses TRBV6-5 with TRBJ2-1; no clear D. CDR3 length: 13 amino acids. CDR1 and CDR2 from the germline V gene are MNHEY and SVGAGI. The V end was cut by 6 bases, the J end by 6 bases, with 12 bases between. The CDR3 coding sequence is TGTGCCAGCAGCACTCAACTGCTCAATGAGCAGTTCTTC. Protein product: CASSTQLLNEQFF.

The chain couples TRBV7-2 to TRBJ2-2; possible D gene TRBD2, 6 bases. V was trimmed by 1 base and J by 3 bases, leaving 18 bases between them. CDR1 is SGHTA and CDR2 is FQGNSA in the germline V gene. This CDR3 has 18 amino acids. As DNA, the CDR3 is TGTGCCAGCAGCTTAGGCCCGCGGGGACTCCGTTACACCGGGGAGCTGTTTTTT. This gives the protein CASSLGPRGLRYTGELFF.